Listed below are T cell receptor beta chains from one sample, sequenced in a study of early T cells in non-severe SARS-CoV-2 infection. In TCRdb, the 5' RACE reads were re-called with MiXCR into one record per CDR3 protein. The sample lists tens of thousands of distinct CDR3 sequences, more than 4% occurring once. Source material: whole blood. These receptor sequences come from an adult who was a healthcare worker with PCR-confirmed SARS-CoV-2 infection or an uninfected control (not recorded which). Each CDR3 is given with its conserved first and last residue. Each record gives: D gene, V gene, clone size, J gene, CDR3 protein, CDR3 DNA. D genes are given only for firm matches. Clone size is not always given. Where it is, it says once, few, many or a class for expanded clones.

D gene: -; V gene: TRBV7-8; clone size: many; J gene: TRBJ2-5; CDR3 protein: CASSLGEGRETQYF; CDR3 DNA: TGTGCCAGCAGCTTAGGGGAAGGGCGAGAGACCCAGTACTTC
D gene: TRBD2; V gene: TRBV6-6; clone size: hyperexpanded; J gene: TRBJ2-1; CDR3 protein: CASSETSGIAQFF; CDR3 DNA: TGTGCCAGCAGTGAGACTAGCGGGATAGCGCAGTTCTTC
D gene: -; V gene: TRBV7-9; clone size: many; J gene: TRBJ2-3; CDR3 protein: CASSQTGRNTQYF; CDR3 DNA: TGTGCCAGCAGCCAAACAGGGAGGAATACGCAGTATTTT
D gene: -; V gene: TRBV6-6; clone size: many; J gene: TRBJ2-7; CDR3 protein: CASSYSGTEQYF; CDR3 DNA: TGTGCCAGCAGTTACTCGGGTACCGAGCAGTACTTC
D gene: TRBD1; V gene: TRBV28; clone size: many; J gene: TRBJ2-5; CDR3 protein: CASRYRGRLQETQYF; CDR3 DNA: TGTGCCAGCAGATACAGGGGGAGACTTCAAGAGACCCAGTACTTC
D gene: TRBD2; V gene: TRBV4-1; clone size: many; J gene: TRBJ2-3; CDR3 protein: CASSQTSGRSDTQYF; CDR3 DNA: TGCGCCAGCAGCCAGACTAGCGGGAGGTCGGATACGCAGTATTTT
D gene: -; V gene: TRBV12-3/TRBV12-4; clone size: many; J gene: TRBJ1-4; CDR3 protein: CATKQWETGPLFF; CDR3 DNA: TGTGCCACAAAGCAATGGGAGACTGGGCCGCTGTTTTTT
D gene: -; V gene: TRBV28; clone size: many; J gene: TRBJ1-2; CDR3 protein: CASIGLDGYTF; CDR3 DNA: TGTGCCAGCATTGGCCTTGATGGCTACACCTTC
D gene: -; V gene: TRBV10-3; clone size: medium-sized; J gene: TRBJ2-1; CDR3 protein: CAISDATEDNEQFF; CDR3 DNA: TGTGCCATCAGCGACGCTACGGAAGATAATGAGCAGTTCTTC
D gene: -; V gene: TRBV4-2; clone size: many; J gene: TRBJ1-6; CDR3 protein: CASSQSSYNSPLHF; CDR3 DNA: TGTGCCAGCAGCCAGAGCTCCTATAATTCACCCCTCCACTTT
D gene: TRBD1; V gene: TRBV20-1; clone size: many; J gene: TRBJ1-2; CDR3 protein: CSASRTGTGVNYGYTF; CDR3 DNA: TGCAGTGCTAGCCGAACTGGGACAGGGGTTAACTATGGCTACACCTTC
D gene: -; V gene: TRBV11-2; clone size: -; J gene: TRBJ2-5; CDR3 protein: CVSSLAETQYF; CDR3 DNA: TGTGTCAGCAGCTTGGCGGAGACCCAGTACTTC
D gene: -; V gene: TRBV27; clone size: few; J gene: TRBJ2-3; CDR3 protein: CASSLSPLSFGGTQYF; CDR3 DNA: TGTGCCAGCAGTTTATCCCCCCTTAGTTTTGGGGGTACGCAGTATTTT
D gene: TRBD1; V gene: TRBV20-1; clone size: many; J gene: TRBJ1-6; CDR3 protein: CSAKPGQGNNSPLHF; CDR3 DNA: TGCAGTGCTAAACCGGGACAGGGGAACAATTCACCCCTCCACTTT
D gene: -; V gene: TRBV2; clone size: many; J gene: TRBJ1-3; CDR3 protein: CASRRGDGVGNTIYF; CDR3 DNA: TGTGCCAGCCGCCGGGGGGACGGAGTAGGAAACACCATATATTTT
D gene: TRBD2; V gene: TRBV7-8; clone size: many; J gene: TRBJ2-7; CDR3 protein: CASSRSGGGPNEQYF; CDR3 DNA: TGTGCCAGCAGCCGTAGCGGGGGAGGCCCGAACGAGCAGTACTTC
D gene: TRBD1; V gene: TRBV7-2; clone size: many; J gene: TRBJ2-7; CDR3 protein: CASSLVGDRADEQYF; CDR3 DNA: TGTGCCAGCAGCTTAGTTGGGGACAGGGCCGACGAGCAGTACTTC
D gene: -; V gene: TRBV7-9; clone size: many; J gene: TRBJ2-6; CDR3 protein: CAGHTGSRYTGANVLTF; CDR3 DNA: TGTGCCGGGCATACAGGGTCCCGTTACACTGGGGCCAACGTCCTGACTTTC
D gene: -; V gene: TRBV5-6; clone size: many; J gene: TRBJ1-2; CDR3 protein: CASSFGGNYGYTF; CDR3 DNA: TGTGCCAGCAGCTTTGGAGGGAACTATGGCTACACCTTC
D gene: -; V gene: TRBV29-1; clone size: many; J gene: TRBJ2-7; CDR3 protein: CSVGAVTYEQYF; CDR3 DNA: TGCAGCGTTGGGGCAGTCACCTACGAGCAGTACTTC
D gene: TRBD1; V gene: TRBV20-1; clone size: many; J gene: TRBJ1-6; CDR3 protein: CSAPGQGNSPLHF; CDR3 DNA: TGCAGTGCACCGGGACAGGGCAATTCACCCCTCCACTTT
D gene: -; V gene: TRBV11-2; clone size: -; J gene: TRBJ2-7; CDR3 protein: CASSFRSAYEQYF; CDR3 DNA: TGTGCCAGCAGCTTCCGGAGCGCCTACGAGCAGTACTTC
D gene: -; V gene: TRBV27; clone size: many; J gene: TRBJ2-7; CDR3 protein: CASSLKSGGLSYEQYF; CDR3 DNA: TGTGCCAGCAGTTTAAAGTCCGGGGGCCTCTCCTACGAGCAGTACTTC
D gene: -; V gene: TRBV7-2; clone size: -; J gene: TRBJ2-1; CDR3 protein: CASSFGRPAFNEQFF; CDR3 DNA: TGTGCCAGCAGCTTTGGGAGGCCCGCTTTCAATGAGCAGTTCTTC
D gene: -; V gene: TRBV20-1; clone size: many; J gene: TRBJ2-2; CDR3 protein: CSAPAPNTGELFF; CDR3 DNA: TGCAGTGCCCCCGCTCCGAACACCGGGGAGCTGTTTTTT
D gene: TRBD1; V gene: TRBV19; clone size: many; J gene: TRBJ2-7; CDR3 protein: CASSISAQGRDRGLQGQYF; CDR3 DNA: TGTGCCAGTAGTATATCCGCCCAAGGTCGGGACAGGGGTCTACAGGGTCAGTACTTC
D gene: TRBD1; V gene: TRBV28; clone size: many; J gene: TRBJ2-7; CDR3 protein: CASRRTGAHPYEQYF; CDR3 DNA: TGTGCCAGCAGGAGGACAGGGGCTCACCCTTACGAGCAGTACTTC
D gene: -; V gene: TRBV7-3; clone size: many; J gene: TRBJ2-3; CDR3 protein: CASSLDGVGVVDTQYF; CDR3 DNA: TGTGCCAGCAGCTTAGACGGGGTAGGAGTGGTAGATACGCAGTATTTT
D gene: -; V gene: TRBV7-9; clone size: many; J gene: TRBJ1-5; CDR3 protein: CASSYSEGPQHF; CDR3 DNA: TGTGCCAGCAGCTACAGCGAAGGGCCCCAGCATTTT
D gene: -; V gene: TRBV6-1; clone size: few; J gene: TRBJ2-5; CDR3 protein: CASSEPQTQYF; CDR3 DNA: TGTGCCAGCAGTGAACCCCAGACCCAGTACTTC
D gene: -; V gene: TRBV25-1; clone size: many; J gene: TRBJ2-7; CDR3 protein: CASRSSSYEQYF; CDR3 DNA: TGTGCCAGCAGATCGAGCTCCTACGAGCAGTACTTC
D gene: TRBD2; V gene: TRBV7-9; clone size: many; J gene: TRBJ2-3; CDR3 protein: CATIRGAGVVNTDTQYF; CDR3 DNA: TGTGCCACTATACGTGGAGCGGGAGTTGTGAACACAGATACGCAGTATTTT
D gene: -; V gene: TRBV18; clone size: many; J gene: TRBJ1-5; CDR3 protein: CASSSRREIQPQHF; CDR3 DNA: TGTGCCAGCTCCTCAAGGAGGGAAATTCAGCCCCAGCATTTT
D gene: -; V gene: TRBV12-3/TRBV12-4; clone size: many; J gene: TRBJ2-5; CDR3 protein: CASSRGRMRDF; CDR3 DNA: TGTGCCAGCAGCCGAGGACGGATGAGGGACTTC
D gene: -; V gene: TRBV29-1; clone size: many; J gene: TRBJ1-1; CDR3 protein: CSVVFDGRAEAFF; CDR3 DNA: TGCAGCGTTGTATTCGACGGGAGGGCTGAAGCTTTCTTT
D gene: -; V gene: TRBV20-1; clone size: many; J gene: TRBJ2-6; CDR3 protein: CSAGGYSGANVLTF; CDR3 DNA: TGCAGTGCTGGGGGGTACTCTGGGGCCAACGTCCTGACTTTC
D gene: -; V gene: TRBV15; clone size: many; J gene: TRBJ1-1; CDR3 protein: CATSRAKVLGGGVAEAFF; CDR3 DNA: TGTGCCACCAGCAGAGCTAAAGTCCTAGGTGGGGGAGTCGCTGAAGCTTTCTTT
D gene: -; V gene: TRBV6-5; clone size: -; J gene: TRBJ1-1; CDR3 protein: CASSYPPGRKNTEAFF; CDR3 DNA: TGTGCCAGCAGTTACCCCCCGGGTCGAAAGAACACTGAAGCTTTCTTT
D gene: -; V gene: TRBV21-1; clone size: few; J gene: TRBJ1-4; CDR3 protein: CASSKAGQDSGEKLFF; CDR3 DNA: TGTGCCAGCAGCAAAGCGGGCCAGGACAGTGGGGAAAAACTGTTTTTT
D gene: TRBD2; V gene: TRBV5-1; clone size: many; J gene: TRBJ2-3; CDR3 protein: CASEGLAGVDTQYF; CDR3 DNA: TGCGCCAGCGAGGGATTAGCGGGGGTGGATACGCAGTATTTT
D gene: -; V gene: TRBV6-2/TRBV6-3; clone size: many; J gene: TRBJ2-1; CDR3 protein: CASSYSRKGLSWNEQFF; CDR3 DNA: TGTGCCAGCAGTTACTCGAGGAAGGGTCTATCCTGGAATGAGCAGTTCTTC
D gene: -; V gene: TRBV6-2/TRBV6-3; clone size: -; J gene: TRBJ1-3; CDR3 protein: CASSWGLTSGNTIYF; CDR3 DNA: TGTGCCAGCAGTTGGGGGCTCACCTCTGGAAACACCATATATTTT
D gene: -; V gene: TRBV27; clone size: few; J gene: TRBJ2-5; CDR3 protein: CASSPLPPAGETQYF; CDR3 DNA: TGTGCCAGCAGTCCCCTACCCCCTGCGGGGGAGACCCAGTACTTC
D gene: TRBD2; V gene: TRBV19; clone size: many; J gene: TRBJ2-1; CDR3 protein: CASQVSGRNEQFF; CDR3 DNA: TGTGCCAGTCAGGTTAGCGGGAGGAATGAGCAGTTCTTC
D gene: TRBD1; V gene: TRBV4-3; clone size: many; J gene: TRBJ1-4; CDR3 protein: CASSQGQGRQLFF; CDR3 DNA: TGCGCCAGCAGCCAAGGACAGGGAAGGCAACTGTTTTTT
D gene: -; V gene: TRBV6-5; clone size: many; J gene: TRBJ2-1; CDR3 protein: CASSQRNEQFF; CDR3 DNA: TGTGCCAGCAGTCAGAGAAATGAGCAGTTCTTC
D gene: -; V gene: TRBV10-3; clone size: many; J gene: TRBJ1-1; CDR3 protein: CAIRGTGNTEAFF; CDR3 DNA: TGTGCCATCAGAGGCACAGGGAACACTGAAGCTTTCTTT
D gene: TRBD1; V gene: TRBV6-5; clone size: many; J gene: TRBJ2-3; CDR3 protein: CASSYSPLDRRFSTDTQYF; CDR3 DNA: TGTGCCAGCAGTTACAGCCCATTGGACAGGAGATTTAGCACAGATACGCAGTATTTT
D gene: -; V gene: TRBV7-2; clone size: -; J gene: TRBJ1-1; CDR3 protein: CASSFTGGTEAFF; CDR3 DNA: TGTGCCAGCAGCTTCACCGGGGGCACTGAAGCTTTCTTT
D gene: -; V gene: TRBV6-6; clone size: few; J gene: TRBJ1-4; CDR3 protein: CASRAGDATNEKLFF; CDR3 DNA: TGTGCCAGCAGGGCAGGGGATGCAACTAATGAAAAACTGTTTTTT
D gene: TRBD2; V gene: TRBV7-2; clone size: many; J gene: TRBJ2-7; CDR3 protein: CASSSPSGGRYEQYF; CDR3 DNA: TGTGCCAGCAGCTCCCCTAGCGGGGGGCGCTACGAGCAGTACTTC
D gene: -; V gene: TRBV7-9; clone size: many; J gene: TRBJ2-1; CDR3 protein: CASSGDRWAYNEQFF; CDR3 DNA: TGTGCCAGCAGCGGAGACAGGTGGGCTTACAATGAGCAGTTCTTC
D gene: TRBD1; V gene: TRBV11-3; clone size: many; J gene: TRBJ2-6; CDR3 protein: CASSPGQGAPGANVLTF; CDR3 DNA: TGTGCCAGCAGCCCGGGACAGGGGGCACCTGGGGCCAACGTCCTGACTTTC
D gene: -; V gene: TRBV27; clone size: many; J gene: TRBJ2-6; CDR3 protein: CASSLLSSGANVLTF; CDR3 DNA: TGTGCCAGCAGTTTACTAAGCTCTGGGGCCAACGTCCTGACTTTC